Sequencing of this T cell receptor beta chain was carried out in a study of blood T cell repertoires in COVID-19. The protocol was immunoSEQ multiplex PCR, while the TCRdb copy is restricted to in-frame clones and leaves out a portion. This sample has 250,000 to 350,000 clones; roughly 87% occur once, and the top ten carry around 1%. J was trimmed by 1 base and V by 0 bases; bases with no gene match: 5. Germline CDR1 is LGHNA and CDR2 is YSLEER. The CDR3 totals 16 residues. The TCR comes from a woman in her 30s who had recovered from COVID-19. The V gene is TRBV4-3, the J gene TRBJ1-2, with 7 bases lining up with TRBD1. Sequences were obtained from PBMCs or T cells enriched from blood (not recorded which). CDR3 sequence: CASSQEQAGGNYGYTF. The CDR3 DNA reads as TGCGCCAGCAGCCAAGAGCAGGCAGGGGGTAACTATGGCTACACCTTC.